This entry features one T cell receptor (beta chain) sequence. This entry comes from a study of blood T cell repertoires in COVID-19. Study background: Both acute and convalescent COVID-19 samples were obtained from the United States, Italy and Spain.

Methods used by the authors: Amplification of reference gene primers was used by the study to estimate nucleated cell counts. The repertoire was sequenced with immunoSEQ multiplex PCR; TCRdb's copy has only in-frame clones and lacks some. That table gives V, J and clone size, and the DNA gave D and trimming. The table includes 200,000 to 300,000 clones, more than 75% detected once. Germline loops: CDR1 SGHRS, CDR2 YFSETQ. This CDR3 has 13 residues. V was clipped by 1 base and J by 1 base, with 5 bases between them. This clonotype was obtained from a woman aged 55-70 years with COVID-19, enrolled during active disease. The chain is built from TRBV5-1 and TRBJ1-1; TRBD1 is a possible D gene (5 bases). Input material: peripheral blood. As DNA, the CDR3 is TGCGCCAGCAGCTTGACAGGGAACACTGAAGCTTTCTTT. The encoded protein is CASSLTGNTEAFF.